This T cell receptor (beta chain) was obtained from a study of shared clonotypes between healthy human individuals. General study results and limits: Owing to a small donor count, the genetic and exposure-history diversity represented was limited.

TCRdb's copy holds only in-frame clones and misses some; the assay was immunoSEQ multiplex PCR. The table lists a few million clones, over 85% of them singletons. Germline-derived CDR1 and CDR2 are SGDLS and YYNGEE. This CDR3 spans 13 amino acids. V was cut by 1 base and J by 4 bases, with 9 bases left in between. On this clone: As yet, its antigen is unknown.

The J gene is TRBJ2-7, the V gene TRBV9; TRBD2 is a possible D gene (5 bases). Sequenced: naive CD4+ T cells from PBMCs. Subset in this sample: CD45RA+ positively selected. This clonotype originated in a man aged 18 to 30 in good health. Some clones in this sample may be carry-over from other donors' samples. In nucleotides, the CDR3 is TGTGCCAGCAGCGTAAACCCGGGATACGAGCAGTACTTC. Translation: CASSVNPGYEQYF. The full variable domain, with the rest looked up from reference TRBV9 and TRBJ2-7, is DSGVTQTPKHLITATGQRVTLRCSPRSGDLSVYWYQQSLDQGLQFLIQYYNGEERAKGNILERFSAQQFPDLHSELNLSSLELGDSALYFCASSVNPGYEQYFGPGTRLTVT.